This entry describes one TCR beta chain. Antigen: not known. This may be a read error: a much more frequent sequence differs by one nucleotide. This sample stems from a study of CD8 T cells in ankylosing spondylitis. Overall study findings and caveats: Reactive arthritis synovial fluid and blood previously showed some of these motif variants. A motif of several highly homologous TCR beta variants was seen as apparently characteristic of ankylosing spondylitis blood. Researchers reportedly found disease-linked clones significantly enriched in matched ankylosing spondylitis synovial fluid.

Trimming removed 7 bases from V and 12 bases from J; junction bases left unmatched: 4. The CDR3 length is 12 residues. CDR1 and CDR2 (germline): SGHRS, YFSETQ. Libraries of TCR beta came from quantitative 5'-RACE with molecular barcodes. TCRdb analysed the 5' RACE reads with MiXCR anew, one entry per CDR3 protein. The sample shows approximately 46,000 distinct CDR3 sequences, 11% of them seen only once. This clonotype was obtained from a male donor with ankylosing spondylitis or in good health (not recorded which). V usage is TRBV5-1 and J usage is TRBJ2-1; TRBD2 aligns across 13 bases. The sequencing sample was made of blood, either unsorted or a sorted T cell fraction (not recorded which). The CDR3 DNA follows: TGCGCCAGCGGACTAGCGGGGGATGCGCAGTTCTTC. Its protein is CASGLAGDAQFF.